The present T cell receptor beta chain was sequenced within a study of beta chain features in type 1 diabetes. In the study overall: On cell yields, gender and age, patients and healthy donors were similar.

Overall study results and limits: PCR might preferentially amplify shorter templates, equally in patients and controls. When Type 1 diabetes patients were examined, their TCRB CDR3s proved moderately but significantly shorter in all four CD4+ subsets.

This clone appeared a few times. Its antigen is still unknown. Heparinised blood was drawn once per donor, averaging around 120 mL. The germline V gene has CDR1 KGHSH and CDR2 LQKENI. The CDR3 sequence is 15 residues long. With 4 bases clipped from V and 1 base from J, the junction kept 5 bases outside the gene matches. Every isolated RNA sample was fully reverse transcribed, so sequencing captured expressed TCRB transcripts. Clones were sequenced by immunoSEQ multiplex PCR, and TCRdb holds only the in-frame ones, with some missing. This table has 200,000 to 250,000 clones, roughly 14% appearing once. The clonotype originates from a man aged 25-45 years with type 1 diabetes. The chain has TRBV18 and TRBJ2-3, with 7 bases identical to TRBD1. The specimen was naive CD4+ T cells from blood. CDR3 amino acids: CASSLGTDRTDTQYF. Written as DNA, the CDR3 is TGTGCCAGCTCACTGGGGACAGACCGCACAGATACGCAGTATTTT.